These 6 T cell receptor beta chains were sequenced from one sample in a study of CD8 T cells in Susac syndrome. RNA totalling roughly 0.45 to 1 ug underwent reverse transcription with random hexamers. TCRdb recomputed calls from the immunoSEQ multiplex PCR reads with MiXCR, one row per CDR3 protein. Seen here are nearly 200,000 distinct CDR3 sequences, 90% to 95% observed once, and the top ten hold roughly 0.088%. The material sequenced was CD4+ T cells from PBMCs. The receptor set was obtained from a human donor with multiple sclerosis.

The chain recombines TRBV11-3 with TRBJ2-1; 7 bases are a match to TRBD2. The V gene end was trimmed by 1 base and the J gene end by 12 bases; junction bases not matched to a gene: 6. Germline V CDR1 and CDR2: SGHNT, YENEEA. The length of the CDR3 is 13 residues. The DNA of the CDR3 is TGTGCCAGCAGCTTAGTCGCGCTAGCGGTGCAGTTCTTC. This translates into CASSLVALAVQFF.

As DNA, the CDR3 is TGCAGCGTTTCCCGGGGAGGCTGGAATGAGCAGTTCTTC. Translation gives CSVSRGGWNEQFF. The rearrangement links TRBV29-1 to TRBJ2-1; TRBD2 might be the D (6 bases). The CDR3 runs 13 residues. Trimming pared 5 bases from V and 7 bases from J, leaving 15 bases between. Germline loops: CDR1 SQVTM, CDR2 ANQGSEA.

V and J are TRBV3-1 and TRBJ2-7, with D uncertain. The CDR3 covers 13 residues. Germline V gene data show CDR1 as LGHDT and CDR2 as YNNKEL (reference sequence). V gave up 3 bases and J gave up 5 bases, with 11 bases separating them. For the CDR3, the DNA is TGTGCCAGCAGCCATGGGGTTCGTAACGAGCAGTACTTC. Translating gives CASSHGVRNEQYF.

V and J are TRBV18 and TRBJ2-6; D remains ambiguous. This CDR3 region has 15 residues. Germline CDR1 reads KGHSH; CDR2 reads LQKENI. V gave up 2 bases and J gave up 4 bases, with 9 bases separating them. The CDR3: CASSPFSFGANVLTF. CDR3 nucleotides: TGTGCCAGCTCACCATTCTCTTTCGGGGCCAACGTCCTGACTTTC.

The chain couples TRBV5-1 to TRBJ2-5, with TRBD1 identical over 7 bases. Germline V CDR1 and CDR2: SGHRS, YFSETQ. The CDR3 runs 14 residues. V gave up 4 bases and J gave up 4 bases; unmatched junction bases: 7. The CDR3 DNA sequence: TGCGCCAGCAGCCCAGGGACAGTACGAGAGACCCAGTACTTC. Translation: CASSPGTVRETQYF.

The chain links TRBV30 to TRBJ1-5; D not resolved. The CDR3 consists of 12 residues. V was shortened by 3 bases and J by 9 bases, with 12 bases between the two germline ends. Germline CDR1 is GTSNPN and CDR2 is SVGIG (reference sequence). The CDR3 is CAWSAEPGPQHF. CDR3 nucleotide sequence: TGTGCCTGGAGCGCCGAGCCGGGGCCCCAGCATTTT.